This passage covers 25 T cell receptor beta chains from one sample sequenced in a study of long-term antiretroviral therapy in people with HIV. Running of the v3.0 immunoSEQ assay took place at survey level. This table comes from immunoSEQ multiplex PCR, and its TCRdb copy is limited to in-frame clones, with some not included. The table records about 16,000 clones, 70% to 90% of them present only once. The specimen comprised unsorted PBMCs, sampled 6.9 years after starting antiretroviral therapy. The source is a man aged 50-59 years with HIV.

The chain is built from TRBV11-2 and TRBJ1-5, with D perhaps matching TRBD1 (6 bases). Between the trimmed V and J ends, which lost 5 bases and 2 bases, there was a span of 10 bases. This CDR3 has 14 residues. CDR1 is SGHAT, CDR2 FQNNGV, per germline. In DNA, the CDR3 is TGTGCCAGCAGCCCCGGGACACGCAATCAGCCCCAGCATTTT. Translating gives CASSPGTRNQPQHF. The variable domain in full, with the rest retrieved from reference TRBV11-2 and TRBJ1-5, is EAGVAQSPRYKIIEKRQSVAFWCNPISGHATLYWYQQILGQGPKLLIQFQNNGVVDDSQLPKDRFSAERLKGVDSTLKIQPAKLEDSAVYLCASSPGTRNQPQHFGDGTRLSIL.

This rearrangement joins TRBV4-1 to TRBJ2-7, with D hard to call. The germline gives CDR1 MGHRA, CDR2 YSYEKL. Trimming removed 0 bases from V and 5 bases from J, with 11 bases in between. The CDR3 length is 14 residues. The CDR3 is CASSQDIVVDEQYF. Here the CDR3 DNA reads TGCGCCAGCAGCCAAGATATAGTAGTCGACGAGCAGTACTTC.

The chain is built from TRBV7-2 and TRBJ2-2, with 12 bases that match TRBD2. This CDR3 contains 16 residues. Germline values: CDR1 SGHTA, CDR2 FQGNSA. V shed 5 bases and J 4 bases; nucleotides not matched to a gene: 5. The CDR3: CASSLLAGGTTGELFF. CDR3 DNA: TGTGCCAGCAGCCTTCTAGCGGGAGGGACCACCGGGGAGCTGTTTTTT.

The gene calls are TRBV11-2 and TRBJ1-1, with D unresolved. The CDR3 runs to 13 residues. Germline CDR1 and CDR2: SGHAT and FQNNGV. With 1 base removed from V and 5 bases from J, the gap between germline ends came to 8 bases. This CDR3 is CASSLGPGTEAFF. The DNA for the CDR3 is TGTGCCAGCAGCTTAGGGCCCGGGACTGAAGCTTTCTTT.

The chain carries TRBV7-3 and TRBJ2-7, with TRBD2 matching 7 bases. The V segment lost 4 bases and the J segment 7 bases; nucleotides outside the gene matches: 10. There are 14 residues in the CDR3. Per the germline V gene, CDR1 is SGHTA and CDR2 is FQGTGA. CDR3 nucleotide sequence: TGTGCCAGCAGCTGGACTGGGCCGGGGGGAGAGCAGTACTTC. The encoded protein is CASSWTGPGGEQYF.

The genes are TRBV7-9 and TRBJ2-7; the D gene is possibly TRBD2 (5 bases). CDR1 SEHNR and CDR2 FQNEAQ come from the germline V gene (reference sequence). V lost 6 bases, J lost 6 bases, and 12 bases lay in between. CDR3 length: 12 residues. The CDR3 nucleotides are TGTGCCAGCAGGGGAGTTGGAATCGAGCAGTACTTC. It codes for CASRGVGIEQYF.

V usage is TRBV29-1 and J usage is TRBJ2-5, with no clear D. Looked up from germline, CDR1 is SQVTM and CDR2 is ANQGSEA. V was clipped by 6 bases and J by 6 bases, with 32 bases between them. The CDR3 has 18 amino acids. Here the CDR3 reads CSVKIGAGSKTRIKTQYF. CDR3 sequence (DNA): TGCAGCGTCAAAATAGGCGCAGGTTCTAAGACCCGAATCAAGACCCAGTACTTC.

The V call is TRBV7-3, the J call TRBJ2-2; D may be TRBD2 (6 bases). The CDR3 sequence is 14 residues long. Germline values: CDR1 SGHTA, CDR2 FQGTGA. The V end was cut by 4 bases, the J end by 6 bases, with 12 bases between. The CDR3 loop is CASSSAGSPGELFF. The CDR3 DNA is TGTGCCAGCAGCTCCGCCGGGAGCCCCGGGGAGCTGTTTTTT.

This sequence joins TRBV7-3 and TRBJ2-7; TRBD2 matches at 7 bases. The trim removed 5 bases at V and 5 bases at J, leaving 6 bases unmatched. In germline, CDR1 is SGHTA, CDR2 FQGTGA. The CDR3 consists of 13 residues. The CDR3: CASSLTSPDEQYF. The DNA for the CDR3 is TGTGCCAGCAGCCTGACTAGCCCCGACGAGCAGTACTTC.

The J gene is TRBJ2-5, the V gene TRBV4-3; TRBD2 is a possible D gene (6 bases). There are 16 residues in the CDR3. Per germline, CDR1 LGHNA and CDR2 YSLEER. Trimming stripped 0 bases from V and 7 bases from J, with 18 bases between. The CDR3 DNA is TGCGCCAGCAGCCAAGAGCAGGGAGGCACCTTCGGGACCCAGTACTTC. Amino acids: CASSQEQGGTFGTQYF.

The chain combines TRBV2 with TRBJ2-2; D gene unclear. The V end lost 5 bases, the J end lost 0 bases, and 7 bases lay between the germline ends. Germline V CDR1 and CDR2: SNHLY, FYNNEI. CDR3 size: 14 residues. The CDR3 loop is CASSTLANTGELFF. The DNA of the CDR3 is TGTGCCAGCAGTACGCTCGCGAACACCGGGGAGCTGTTTTTT.

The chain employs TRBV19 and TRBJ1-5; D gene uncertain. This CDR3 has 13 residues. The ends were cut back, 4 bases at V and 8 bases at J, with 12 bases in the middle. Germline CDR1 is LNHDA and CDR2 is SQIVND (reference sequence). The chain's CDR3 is CASSNGPGEPQHF. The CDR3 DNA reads TGTGCCAGTAGTAACGGGCCGGGAGAGCCCCAGCATTTT.

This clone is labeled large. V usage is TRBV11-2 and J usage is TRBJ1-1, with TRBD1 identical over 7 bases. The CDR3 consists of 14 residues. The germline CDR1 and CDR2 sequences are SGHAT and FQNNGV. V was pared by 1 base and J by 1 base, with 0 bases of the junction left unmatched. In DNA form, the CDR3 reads TGTGCCAGCAGCTTAGGACAGGGGAACACTGAAGCTTTCTTT. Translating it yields CASSLGQGNTEAFF.

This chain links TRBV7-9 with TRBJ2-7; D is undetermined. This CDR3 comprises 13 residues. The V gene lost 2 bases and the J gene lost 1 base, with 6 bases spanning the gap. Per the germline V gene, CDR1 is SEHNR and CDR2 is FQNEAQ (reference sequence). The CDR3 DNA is TGTGCCAGCAGCTTACAGCCATCCTACGAGCAGTACTTC. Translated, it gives CASSLQPSYEQYF.

The CDR3 loop is CASSPRMGLAGEEQFF. In nucleotides, the CDR3 is TGTGCCAGCAGCCCACGGATGGGACTAGCGGGTGAGGAGCAGTTCTTC. The chain combines TRBV9 with TRBJ2-1; 12 bases align to TRBD2. CDR3 size: 16 residues. Per the germline V gene, CDR1 is SGDLS and CDR2 is YYNGEE. V trimming: 4 bases; J trimming: 10 bases; junction bases outside the gene matches: 12. The full variable domain, completed using reference TRBV9 and TRBJ2-1, is DSGVTQTPKHLITATGQRVTLRCSPRSGDLSVYWYQQSLDQGLQFLIQYYNGEERAKGNILERFSAQQFPDLHSELNLSSLELGDSALYFCASSPRMGLAGEEQFFGPGTRLTVL.

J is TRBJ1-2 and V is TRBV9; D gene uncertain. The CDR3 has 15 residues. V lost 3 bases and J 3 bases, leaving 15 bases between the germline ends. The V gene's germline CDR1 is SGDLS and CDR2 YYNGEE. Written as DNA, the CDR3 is TGTGCCAGCAGCGGGTCTGAGGGCTTGGACTATGGCTACACCTTC. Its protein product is CASSGSEGLDYGYTF.

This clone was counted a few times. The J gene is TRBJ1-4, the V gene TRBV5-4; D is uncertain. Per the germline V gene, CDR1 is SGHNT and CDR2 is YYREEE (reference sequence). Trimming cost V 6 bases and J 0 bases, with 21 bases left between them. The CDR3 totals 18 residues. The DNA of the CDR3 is TGTGCCAGCACCCCTAAGGGCTCCTTCCCCCCAACTAATGAAAAACTGTTTTTT. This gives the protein CASTPKGSFPPTNEKLFF.

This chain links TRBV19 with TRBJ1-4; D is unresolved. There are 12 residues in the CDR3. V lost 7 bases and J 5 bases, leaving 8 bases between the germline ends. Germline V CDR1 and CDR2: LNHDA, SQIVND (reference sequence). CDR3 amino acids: CASTFSNEKLFF. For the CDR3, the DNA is TGTGCCAGTACGTTCTCAAATGAAAAACTGTTTTTT.

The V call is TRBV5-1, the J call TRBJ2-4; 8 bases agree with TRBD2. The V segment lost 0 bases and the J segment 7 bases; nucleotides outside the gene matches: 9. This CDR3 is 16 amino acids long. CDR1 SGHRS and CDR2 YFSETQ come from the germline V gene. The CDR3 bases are TGCGCCAGCAGCTTGGTGAGCGGGAGTACTCTTAACATTCAGTACTTC. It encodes CASSLVSGSTLNIQYF.

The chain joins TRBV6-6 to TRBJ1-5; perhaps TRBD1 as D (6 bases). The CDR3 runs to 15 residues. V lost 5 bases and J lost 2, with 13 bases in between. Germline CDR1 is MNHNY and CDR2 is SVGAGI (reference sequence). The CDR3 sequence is CASSRSGAGNQPQHF. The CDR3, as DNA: TGTGCCAGCAGTCGTTCGGGGGCAGGCAATCAGCCCCAGCATTTT.

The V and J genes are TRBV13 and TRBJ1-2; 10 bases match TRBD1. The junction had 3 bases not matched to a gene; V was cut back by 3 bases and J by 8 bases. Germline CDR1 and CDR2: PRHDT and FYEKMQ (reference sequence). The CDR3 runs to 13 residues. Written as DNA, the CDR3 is TGTGCCAGCAGCTTTGACAGGGGGCTCGGCTACACCTTC. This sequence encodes CASSFDRGLGYTF. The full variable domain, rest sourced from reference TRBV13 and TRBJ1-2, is AAGVIQSPRHLIKEKRETATLKCYPIPRHDTVYWYQQGPGQDPQFLISFYEKMQSDKGSIPDRFSAQQFSDYHSELNMSSLELGDSALYFCASSFDRGLGYTFGSGTRLTVV.

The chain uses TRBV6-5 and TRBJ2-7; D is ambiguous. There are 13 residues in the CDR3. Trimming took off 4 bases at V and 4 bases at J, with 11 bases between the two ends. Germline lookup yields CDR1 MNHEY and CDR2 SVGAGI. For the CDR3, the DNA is TGTGCCAGCAGTTCGACCGGTCTATACGAGCAGTACTTC. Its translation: CASSSTGLYEQYF.

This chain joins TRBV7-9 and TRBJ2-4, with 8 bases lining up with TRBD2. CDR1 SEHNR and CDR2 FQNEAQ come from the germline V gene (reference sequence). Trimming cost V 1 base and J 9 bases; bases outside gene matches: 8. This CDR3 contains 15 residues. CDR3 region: CASSLGSGSGGIQYF. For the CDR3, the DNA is TGTGCCAGCAGCTTAGGCTCAGGGAGCGGGGGCATTCAGTACTTC.

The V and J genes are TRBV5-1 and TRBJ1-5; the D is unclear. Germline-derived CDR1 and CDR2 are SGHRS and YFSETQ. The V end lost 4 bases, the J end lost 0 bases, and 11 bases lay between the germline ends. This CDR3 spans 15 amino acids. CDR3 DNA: TGCGCCAGCAGCCTCCACGGTAATAGCAATCAGCCCCAGCATTTT. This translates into CASSLHGNSNQPQHF.

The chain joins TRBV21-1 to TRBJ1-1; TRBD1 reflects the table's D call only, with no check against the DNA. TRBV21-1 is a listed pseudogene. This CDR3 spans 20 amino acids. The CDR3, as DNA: TGTGCCAGCAGCAAACCGAACCCAAGATTACAGGGGGATTGGGACACTGAAGCTTTCTTT. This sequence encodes CASSKPNPRLQGDWDTEAFF.